What follows are 3 T cell receptor beta chains derived from one specimen sequenced in a study of blood T cell repertoires in COVID-19. Assay used: immunoSEQ multiplex PCR; TCRdb lists only in-frame clones, some missing. The data show nearly 350,000 clones, about nine tenths seen once. What was sequenced was peripheral blood. These TCRs come from a woman aged 65 to 85 with COVID-19, enrolled during active disease.

The genes are TRBV27 and TRBJ2-2, with a possible D match to TRBD2 (5 bases). In germline, CDR1 is MNHEY, CDR2 SMNVEV (reference sequence). There are 15 residues in the CDR3. V lost 5 bases and J 1 base, leaving 11 bases between the germline ends. CDR3 DNA: TGTGCCAGCAGTCCCCGGACTGGGAACACCGGGGAGCTGTTTTTT. Translated: CASSPRTGNTGELFF.

In this sample, this clone turned up once. The gene calls are TRBV30 and TRBJ1-5; TRBD1 aligns across 7 bases. The CDR3 extends over 15 amino acids. After removal of 0 bases from V and 3 bases from J, the junction contained 5 bases not matched to a gene. Germline CDR1 reads GTSNPN; CDR2 reads SVGIG (reference sequence). The chain's CDR3 is CAWSVQDRTNQPQHF. For the CDR3, the DNA is TGTGCCTGGAGTGTACAGGACAGGACCAATCAGCCCCAGCATTTT.

This clone has just one count. The rearrangement links TRBV3-1 (or the pseudogene TRBV3-2) to TRBJ1-1; 8 nucleotides match TRBD1. The CDR3 is 16 amino acids. V shed 4 bases and J 3 bases; nucleotides not matched to a gene: 10. Germline V gene data show CDR1 as LGHDT and CDR2 as YNNKEL (reference sequence). The CDR3 spells CASSPYRTGRDTEAFF. CDR3 sequence (DNA): TGTGCCAGCAGCCCATATCGGACAGGGCGGGACACTGAAGCTTTCTTT.